Listed here are 5 T cell receptor beta chains from one sample, sequenced in a study of T cells after yellow fever vaccination. TCRdb reprocessed the 5' RACE reads with MiXCR, giving one entry per CDR3 protein. Here the sample spans some 300,000 distinct CDR3 sequences, 8.5% to 10% being singletons. Source: CD4+ T cells sorted from PBMCs, taken 5 days after the yellow fever booster vaccination. All receptors derive from a man younger than 30 who received the YFV17D yellow fever vaccine.

The sample holds many counts of this clonotype. The chain employs TRBV6-2 or TRBV6-3 and TRBJ1-1; D gene unclear. Germline V gene lookup returns CDR1 MNHEY and CDR2 SVGEGT. The CDR3 runs to 12 residues. V shed 5 bases and J shed 6 bases, with 10 bases lying between them. The CDR3 sequence is CASSTTKSEAFF. CDR3 coding DNA: TGTGCCAGCAGTACAACCAAATCTGAAGCTTTCTTT.

The chain uses TRBV5-1 and TRBJ2-1; 8 bases line up with TRBD2. CDR3 size: 15 residues. V shed 2 bases and J 4 bases; nucleotides not matched to a gene: 5. Germline V gene sequence: CDR1 SGHRS, CDR2 YFSETQ. The CDR3 spells CASSLLAGLYNEQFF. For the CDR3, the DNA is TGCGCCAGCAGCTTATTAGCGGGGCTGTACAATGAGCAGTTCTTC.

This clonotype occurred many times. J is TRBJ2-3 and V is TRBV7-9; the D gene is possibly TRBD2 (6 bases). V was trimmed by 3 bases and J by 1 base, leaving 8 bases between them. This CDR3 has 14 residues. Germline V CDR1 and CDR2: SEHNR, FQNEAQ (reference sequence). Here the CDR3 reads CASSFGGGTDTQYF. CDR3 DNA: TGTGCCAGCAGCTTTGGAGGGGGCACAGATACGCAGTATTTT.

This clonotype was picked up a small number of times. The J gene is TRBJ1-5, the V gene TRBV6-2 or TRBV6-3, with D possibly being TRBD1 (5 bases). The germline V and J ends were trimmed by 5 bases and 0 bases, with 11 bases remaining between them. Germline CDR1 is MNHEY and CDR2 is SVGEGT. The CDR3 covers 15 residues. CDR3 sequence reads: CASSDTGYSNQPQHF. DNA for the CDR3: TGTGCCAGCAGTGATACAGGCTATAGCAATCAGCCCCAGCATTTT.

This clonotype has just a few counts. The rearrangement joins TRBV6-2 or TRBV6-3 to TRBJ2-5; possibly TRBD1 for D (6 bases). Germline CDR1 and CDR2: MNHEY and SVGEGT. This CDR3 is built from 14 residues. The V and J ends lost 6 bases and 7 bases respectively, with 18 bases between them. The CDR3 coding sequence is TGTGCCAGCAGCTTCTCAGGGGTCCGGGGGACCCAGTACTTC. This sequence encodes CASSFSGVRGTQYF.